The rows below give T cell receptor beta chains drawn from one sample of a study of blood T cells in healthy people across ages. TCRdb reprocessed the 5' RACE reads with MiXCR, giving one entry per CDR3 protein. The table lists roughly 2 million distinct CDR3 sequences, roughly 50% of them singletons. The sample consisted of blood. These receptors all stem from a woman between 40 and 50 years old in good health. CDR3s include the opening cysteine and the closing phenylalanine or tryptophan. The D gene is left open where the match is weak. Clone size is stated in some rows and not others, as once, few, many or a class when expanded.

. | TRBJ2-3 | . | TRBV12-3/TRBV12-4 | TGTGCCAGCAGTTTAAGGGCAATGCAGTATTTT | CASSLRAMQYF
few | TRBJ2-3 | . | TRBV15 | TGTGCCACCAGCAGAGATCGTGTGGGATTGGGTACAGATACGCAGTATTTT | CATSRDRVGLGTDTQYF
few | TRBJ2-5 | . | TRBV29-1 | TGCAGCGTTGAAACCATGCCCTGGGGCCAAGAGACCCAGTACTTC | CSVETMPWGQETQYF
. | TRBJ2-5 | TRBD2 | TRBV6-5 | TGTGCCAGCAGTTACCGGATAGCGGGGGAATTATACAATGAGCAGTACTTC | CASSYRIAGELYNEQYF
. | TRBJ1-6 | . | TRBV6-6 | TGTGCCAGCAGTTACTCCATGGCCGATCCTTCACCCCTCCACTTT | CASSYSMADPSPLHF
. | TRBJ2-1 | . | TRBV4-1 | TGCGCCAGCAGCCAGCAGGCGGCCGGGTCTTCGGGCGACAATGAGCAGTTCTTC | CASSQQAAGSSGDNEQFF
. | TRBJ2-7 | . | TRBV7-9 | TGTGCCAGCAGCTCGGACCGGGGTGGCGGCGAGCAGTACTTC | CASSSDRGGGEQYF
. | TRBJ2-1 | TRBD1 | TRBV5-6 | TGTGCCAGCAGCTCCATGCGACAGGGTATCAATGAGCAGTTCTTC | CASSSMRQGINEQFF
. | TRBJ2-7 | . | TRBV24-1 | TGTGCCACCAGTGATGGGAACAGGCCATACGAGCAGTACTTC | CATSDGNRPYEQYF
few | TRBJ2-3 | . | TRBV7-2 | TGTGCCAGCAGCGCACCGACAGGATCAGGCACAGATACGCAGTATTTT | CASSAPTGSGTDTQYF
. | TRBJ2-2 | . | TRBV24-1 | TGTGCCACCAGTGCGCATCCGGGACGGGGCAAACCCGGGGAGCTGTTTTTT | CATSAHPGRGKPGELFF
. | TRBJ2-5 | TRBD1 | TRBV20-1 | TGCAGTGCTTCAATGGGACAGGGTAAAGAGACCCAGTACTTC | CSASMGQGKETQYF
many | TRBJ2-7 | TRBD1 | TRBV29-1 | TGCAGCGTTGTCAGGGACAGGGGCGACGAGCAGTACTTC | CSVVRDRGDEQYF
. | TRBJ2-2 | TRBD2 | TRBV6-6 | TGTGCCAGCAGTTACTCCGAGCGGGGGGCCGGGGAGCTGTTTTTT | CASSYSERGAGELFF
few | TRBJ2-7 | . | TRBV29-1 | TGCAGCGTTGAGCAGGACCTCCCCTACGAGCAGTACTTC | CSVEQDLPYEQYF
few | TRBJ2-7 | . | TRBV10-2 | TGCGCCAGTAGGGCCATCGGGCCCTACGAGCAGTACTTC | CASRAIGPYEQYF
. | TRBJ2-7 | . | TRBV14 | TGTGCCAGCAGCCAAGGCTGGAAGGGCTGCGAGCAGTACTTC | CASSQGWKGCEQYF
few | TRBJ2-5 | . | TRBV28 | TGTGCCAGCAGTCTCTCACCTGCACGGGGAGAGACCCAGTACTTC | CASSLSPARGETQYF
few | TRBJ2-5 | . | TRBV29-1 | TGCAGCGTTGAAGTAGGGACACAAGAGACCCAGTACTTC | CSVEVGTQETQYF
few | TRBJ1-2 | . | TRBV28 | TGTGCCAGCAGTTCTTCTGACCGGCTAATCTGGTTCGACTATGGCTACACCTTC | CASSSSDRLIWFDYGYTF
. | TRBJ2-6 | . | TRBV21-1 | TGTGCCAGCACCCCGTGCGGATATCTGTTAGCCAACGTCCTGACTTTC | CASTPCGYLLANVLTF
. | TRBJ1-5 | . | TRBV11-2 | TGTGCCAGCAGCTTATACGGACAGCGCAATCAGCCCCAGCATTTT | CASSLYGQRNQPQHF